This paragraph reports one T cell receptor (beta chain). It lacks a known antigen. No base quality information exists; no much larger clone differs at one position. This sample stems from a study of shared clonotypes between healthy human individuals (TCRdb year 2020). About the investigation overall: The cohort included a few men and two women between 18 and 49 years of age. Per donor, three plates each were used for CD4 naive and CD4 memory, two for CD8 naive, and one for CD8 memory. Blood TCR repertoires of five healthy adults were deeply sequenced to estimate repertoire size and the extent of clonotype sharing between individuals. To increase sequencing depth and limit assay-specific biases, TCR repertoire library preparation and sequencing were carried out by different laboratories using diverse techniques. Each donor's leukapheresis produced roughly between roughly 0.85 and 10 billion PBMCs.

The donors were healthy, HIV-negative adults with no recently reported acute infections or vaccinations. All donors were Caucasian adults living in Nashville, Tennessee, USA. CD4+ T cells were enriched by magnetic negative selection, after which naive cells were positively selected on CD45RA and the negative fraction was taken as the memory subset. Blood was obtained by leukapheresis, after which PBMCs were separated by Ficoll-Histopaque density gradient centrifugation and cryopreserved in liquid nitrogen vapor phase. Analytical flow cytometry was used to check the purity and quantity of each magnetically sorted T cell population. Genomic DNA was isolated from each sorted fraction and quantified by UV absorbance on a Nanodrop 2000c. Broader findings and caveats from the paper: Pairwise subsampling indicated that sequencing depth was expected to affect the degree of clonotype sharing among donors. Larger estimated clonotype richness was generally found for naive subsets than for memory subsets. Because the study included only a small number of donors, the genetic and exposure-history diversity represented was limited. About 5% of naive CD4, around 3.5% of naive CD8, roughly 2.5% of memory CD4, and 0.35% to 0.5% of memory CD8 clonotypes were shared across a few donors. Sampling was limited to blood, and TCR repertoires in tissue likely differ from TCR repertoires in blood. Higher generation probabilities were observed for clonotypes shared by all four sorted-subset donors than for non-shared clonotypes. Even with the large sequencing depth, rarefaction of the sorted-subset datasets indicated that sequencing was incomplete.

TCR CDR3 regions were amplified from genomic DNA by multiplex PCR using the deep immunoSEQ assay. Genomic DNA extracted from each cell subset was distributed evenly over all wells of several immunoSEQ 96-well plates, and each plate served as one replicate. Each replicate PCR for sorted subsets received about 0.2 ug genomic DNA, equal to roughly 30,000 T cell genomes. Purified libraries were measured with a Qubit 3.0 fluorometer, size-checked on a Bioanalyzer 2100, and measured again with the KAPA Library Quantification kit. Every immunoSEQ 96-well plate was sequenced on a dedicated single-read 150-cycle Illumina NextSeq 550 flow cell. On the study's bioinformatics: The immunoSEQ output contained only junctional sequences without quality scores, so filtering could not match that applied to full-length reads. To assign V/J genes and CDR3, sequences were annotated against IMGT germline references using PyIR, a Python wrapper for IgBLAST v1.9. Reads were removed for weak V/J assignments (E-value above 1e-6), missing CDR3, stop codons, out-of-frame junctions, or ambiguous translated residues. V3J clonotypes were defined by identical inferred V gene, J gene, and CDR3 amino acid sequence. Percentage overlap between repertoires was computed as shared unique clonotypes divided by the size of the smaller repertoire. Repertoire richness was assessed with RTK rarefaction, the Chao1 estimator, and Recon v2.1 estimates of unobserved clonotypes. Generation probabilities for all TCRbeta clonotypes obtained by the gDNA method from several donors were computed using OLGA. The table was pulled from immuneACCESS by TCRdb, which kept in-frame rearrangements only. Such tables lose some clones; where checked, under half of the loss comes from unresolved V genes, and the rest has no known cause. D and trimming come from the DNA, and the V and J calls and clone size come from that table. The sample table holds around 1.5 million clones, of which 98% were seen once. The ten top clones hold 0.4% to 0.55% of the sample.

V is cut back by 3 bases and J by 6 bases, with 10 bases in the junction unmatched. CDR1 and CDR2 were assigned from the germline V gene as MDHEN and SYDVKM. From the cysteine up to the phenylalanine, the CDR3 has a length of 16 residues. Here the CDR3 DNA is all that survives: 48 bases in frame from base 1. Sequencing was carried out using naive CD4+ T cells sorted from blood. In light of the paper, this sample's cell subset or site label describes: CD45RA+ positively selected. This receptor was obtained from a man younger than 45 in good health. The V and J segments used are TRBV28 and TRBJ2-1; a stretch of 8 junction bases matches TRBD2. The nucleotide sequence reads as follows: TGTGCCAGCAGTTTGGTGGTCGGGAGGGCCTTCAATGAGCAGTTCTTC. It is translated as CASSLVVGRAFNEQFF.